This TCR beta chain comes out of a study of OX40 agonist ivuxolimab in advanced cancers. For the wider study: Ivuxolimab was an agonistic, fully human IgG2 monoclonal antibody directed against OX40 (CD134), a costimulatory receptor. Intravenous ivuxolimab was administered to patients every 2 weeks at six dose levels: 0.01, 0.1, 0.3, 1.5, 3 and 10 mg/kg. Of the approximately 54 dose-escalation patients, hepatocellular carcinoma was present in about 19, melanoma in approximately 15, renal cell carcinoma in 9 and head and neck cancer in 9. The dose-escalation cohort was roughly 83% male with a mean age of about 54 years, ranging from about 23 to 85. Patients were allowed to have had prior anti-PD-1, anti-PD-L1 or anti-CTLA-4 therapy, and 40% of the dose-escalation patients had previously received checkpoint inhibitors. The paper describes the monotherapy dose-escalation part (N of about 47 patients) of the phase I trial of ivuxolimab. Partial responses occurred in three dose-escalation patients: two with cutaneous melanoma and one with hepatocellular carcinoma. Peripheral TCRbeta sequencing was intended to test whether TCR sequence diversity was altered and clonal T-cell expansion was caused by ivuxolimab.

After removal of 6 bases from V and 3 bases from J, the junction retains 0 bases not matched to a gene. In the germline V gene (reference sequence), CDR1 corresponds to MNHEY and CDR2 to SMNVEV. The CDR3 covers 12 residues, taking in both the cysteine and the phenylalanine. Only the CDR3 portion is preserved as DNA: 36 bases, with reading frame beginning at the first base. For sequencing of the TCRbeta CDR3 region, genomic DNA was extracted from the sorted cells. TCRbeta CDR3 regions were sequenced using the immunoSEQ Assay. TCRdb took this table from immuneACCESS and kept in-frame rearrangements with V and J called. Such tables lack part of the clones; where checked against another copy, unresolved V genes explain under half of the gap, and the rest is unexplained. The sample data list nearly 25,000 clones, and approximately 90% of these were observed just once. The ten top clones hold about 46% of the sample.

Patients with autoimmune disease history or receiving systemic immunosuppression were excluded from the trial. Peripheral blood for TCR sequencing was collected from all dose cohorts at baseline, on cycle 4 day 1, and on cycle 7 day 1. The samples were taken from a phase I, first-in-human, multicenter, open-label dose-escalation trial of ivuxolimab. Adults with locally advanced or metastatic melanoma, renal cell carcinoma, hepatocellular carcinoma or head and neck squamous cell carcinoma were enrolled in the trial. CD4+ and CD8+ T cells were sorted separately from peripheral blood before TCR sequencing. The study at large found these results: At doses of 0.1 to 3.0 mg/kg, clonal expansion of both CD4+ and CD8+ blood T cells was observed from baseline to week 6. In partial responders in the 0.1-3.0 mg/kg groups, normalized peripheral clonal expansion was found to be among the lowest, especially among CD8+ T cells. Low levels of normalized T-cell clonal expansion were also shown by some nonresponding patients. After ivuxolimab, expanded clones were on average more numerous among CD8+ T cells than among CD4+ T cells. Which antigens the clonally expanded peripheral T cells were specific for was not determined.

As concerns this clone: Its antigen has not been determined. No much larger clone is present one base from it, and per-base qualities are unavailable.

This sequence uses TRBV27 and TRBJ2-7; 9 central nucleotides agree with TRBD1. This TCR derives from an adult with an advanced solid tumor such as melanoma, head and neck, liver or kidney cancer. The source material was CD4+ or CD8+ T cells sorted from blood, sampled in a trial of the OX40 agonist ivuxolimab. CDR3 reads: CASRGQGYEQYF. The nucleotides read TGTGCCAGCAGGGGACAGGGCTACGAGCAGTACTTC.